This T cell receptor beta chain was recorded in a study of beta chain features in type 1 diabetes (dated by TCRdb to the late 2010s). Study-level background: Patients and healthy donors did not differ in mean age, gender distribution, total cell number or subset yield. A total of approximately 110,000,000 sorted cells were examined across all samples, and a strong correlation was observed between cell number per subset and RNA yield. The study compared TCRB repertoires of sorted circulating CD4+ T cell subsets between recently diagnosed type 1 diabetes patients and matched healthy donors. Whereas all 30 or so donors provided naive and central memory subsets, regulatory and stem cell-like memory subsets were isolated from just 8 patients and roughly eight healthy donors. Paper-wide results and their limitations: Fewer insertions and more nucleotide deletions at VDJ recombination sites were observed in patients with type 1 diabetes, implying thymic rearrangement abnormalities. PCR may preferentially amplify shorter templates, but because patient and control samples were amplified and corrected together, any resulting skew would affect both groups equally. Sequencing cDNA rather than genomic DNA could over-represent highly expressing activated cells, although activation and CD3 levels did not differ between groups. Only small numbers of individuals were included in the HLA sub-analyses, which left unresolved whether HLA type had any influence on TCRB rearrangement. Naive, central memory and regulatory TCRB repertoires appeared to be more alike among patients than among healthy donors. Type 1 diabetes patients showed a moderate but significant shortening of TCRB CDR3 length in all four CD4+ subsets.

The entire amount of isolated RNA was reverse transcribed using the High Capacity cDNA Reverse Transcription Kit, so the sequenced TCRB transcripts were expressed ones. Deep immunoSEQ sequencing was performed on naive, central memory and regulatory T cell samples, with an average of around 3.4 million total reads per sample. Sorted cells were lysed in RLT buffer, and RNA was extracted using DNase-treated RNeasy Micro or Mini kits according to cell number. Each cell subset was processed on its own to prevent cross-contamination, while patient and healthy donor samples were processed together. The immunoSEQ multiplex PCR was used to amplify TCRB sequences from cDNA, yielding 87-bp fragments that span the CDR3 region. Sequencing of the amplicons was done on the Illumina HiSeq platform. The study's own analysis went as follows. PCR bias was corrected computationally using synthetic template baselines, and reads within Hamming distance 2 were collapsed, with unmergeable singletons discarded. Reads were aligned against IMGT to assign V, D and J genes, CDR3 length and insertions or deletions at six rearrangement sites. Within each subset, clonotype counts were normalized to the number of sorted cells before true diversity and Gini coefficients were calculated with the tcR R package. The overlap coefficient, calculated on TCRB nucleotide sequences, was used to measure repertoire sharing. TCRdb re-hosts the immuneACCESS table, in-frame sequences only. Its copies lack some clones; in the studies checked, an unresolved V gene accounts for under half of them, and the cause for the rest is not known. Clone size and V and J calls were adopted from that table, with D and trimming inferred from the DNA. Here the sample has 250,000 to 300,000 clones; about 7.8% occur a single time. 1% of the sample is taken by the ten largest.

The CDR3 runs 14 amino acids, cysteine and phenylalanine included. The sequence is cut down to CDR3 DNA, 42 bases in frame from base 1. The germline V and J ends show losses of 5 bases and 8 bases respectively, and no gene match explains 10 bases of the junction. CDR1 and CDR2, per the germline V gene (reference sequence), are MNHEY and SMNVEV. A word on this clone: It lacks a known antigen. No qualities accompany the bases; no much larger clone lies one base away.

From each donor, a single peripheral blood sample of around 0.12 L on average was drawn into heparinised tubes. A BD FACSAria II was used to sort naive, central memory, regulatory and stem cell-like memory CD4+ T cells with a panel that included CD45RO, CCR7, CD25, CD127, CD95 and CD27. Purity was above 95% for every sorted population. PBMCs were isolated right away by Lymphoprep density gradient centrifugation and were stained directly, without culture. To minimize batch effects, samples were stained and sorted in pairs, one healthy donor with one patient per experiment. Sequencing used central memory CD4+ T cells from blood. The V and J genes are TRBV27 and TRBJ2-3; 7 of the junction bases match TRBD2. This TCR was recovered from a woman under 30 in good health. The CDR3 region reads CASSLNWEGGTQYF. The DNA is as follows: TGTGCCAGCAGTCTCAACTGGGAGGGAGGTACGCAGTATTTT.